These 15 T cell receptor beta chains came from one sample sequenced in a study of OX40 agonist ivuxolimab in advanced cancers. Produced via immunoSEQ multiplex PCR; TCRdb's table is partial and in-frame only. Counted here are 33,000 or so clones, approximately 80% occurring once; the ten biggest clones make up 13%. Sequencing was performed on CD4+ or CD8+ T cells sorted from blood, taken in a trial of the OX40 agonist ivuxolimab. The receptors here all came from an adult with an advanced solid tumor such as melanoma, head and neck, liver or kidney cancer.

This clone has only a few counts. This chain links TRBV28 with TRBJ1-2; D uncertain. V was trimmed by 6 bases and J by 5 bases, leaving 10 bases between them. CDR1 and CDR2 from the germline V gene are MDHEN and SYDVKM. This CDR3 comprises 12 residues. The CDR3 sequence: CASRGRVYGYTF. CDR3 in DNA: TGTGCCAGCAGAGGGCGTGTTTATGGCTACACCTTC.

The chain couples TRBV9 to TRBJ2-7; TRBD1 is a possible D gene (5 bases). From germline, CDR1 is SGDLS and CDR2 YYNGEE. This CDR3 has 13 amino acids. The V end was cut by 3 bases, the J end by 0 bases, with 7 bases between. DNA for the CDR3: TGTGCCAGCAGCGCTGACAGCTCCTACGAGCAGTACTTC. Translating it yields CASSADSSYEQYF.

This chain connects TRBV6-6 to TRBJ2-2, with a tentative D call TRBD1 (6 bases). The V end lost 5 bases, the J end lost 9 bases, and 13 bases lay between the germline ends. Germline V gives CDR1 MNHNY, CDR2 SVGAGI (reference sequence). The CDR3 length is 13 residues. DNA for the CDR3: TGTGCCAGCAGTAACCAGGGGACCCGGGAGCTGTTTTTT. Amino acids: CASSNQGTRELFF.

This clone has a single count. This sequence joins TRBV9 and TRBJ1-6; D remains ambiguous. This CDR3 is 18 amino acids long. CDR1 is SGDLS, CDR2 YYNGEE, per germline. The germline V and J ends were trimmed by 0 bases and 3 bases, with 16 bases remaining between them. Here the CDR3 reads CASSVAQARSLYNSPLHF. The DNA for the CDR3 is TGTGCCAGCAGCGTAGCTCAGGCTAGATCACTCTATAATTCACCCCTCCACTTT. The full variable domain, its missing parts supplied by reference TRBV9 and TRBJ1-6, is DSGVTQTPKHLITATGQRVTLRCSPRSGDLSVYWYQQSLDQGLQFLIQYYNGEERAKGNILERFSAQQFPDLHSELNLSSLELGDSALYFCASSVAQARSLYNSPLHFGNGTRLTVT.

This clone was observed once. This chain joins TRBV6-6 and TRBJ1-2, with D unclear. The V end was cut by 4 bases, the J end by 0 bases, with 12 bases between. The CDR3 totals 15 residues. Germline loops: CDR1 MNHNY, CDR2 SVGAGI (reference sequence). The CDR3 loop is CASSFKDPPNYGYTF. The CDR3 bases are TGTGCCAGCAGTTTTAAGGATCCTCCTAACTATGGCTACACCTTC.

Concerning this clone: This specimen includes other DNA sequences encoding the same CDR3. The gene calls are TRBV6-1 and TRBJ1-1; D may be TRBD1 (6 bases). The CDR3 totals 14 residues. V shed 7 bases and J shed 1 base, with 13 bases lying between them. The germline gives CDR1 MNHNS, CDR2 SASEGT. The chain's CDR3 is CASTRGGPNTEAFF. The CDR3 DNA reads TGTGCCAGCACCCGCGGGGGCCCGAACACTGAAGCTTTCTTT.

The rearrangement joins TRBV18 to TRBJ2-7; maybe TRBD2 (6 bases). Trimming pared 0 bases from V and 0 bases from J, leaving 9 bases between. Per germline, CDR1 KGHSH and CDR2 LQKENI. This CDR3 has 15 residues. CDR3 coding DNA: TGTGCCAGCTCACCACCAGGGACTCACTCCTACGAGCAGTACTTC. It specifies CASSPPGTHSYEQYF.

The V and J genes are TRBV2 and TRBJ2-5; D not resolved. The CDR3 length is 13 residues. In germline, CDR1 is SNHLY, CDR2 FYNNEI. With 4 bases removed from V and 5 bases from J, the gap between germline ends came to 11 bases. CDR3 loop: CASSGASRETQYF. CDR3 DNA: TGTGCCAGCAGTGGGGCGAGTCGCGAGACCCAGTACTTC.

This chain links TRBV2 with TRBJ2-7, with no clear D. V lost 4 bases and J 5 bases, leaving 12 bases between the germline ends. The CDR3 loop spans 13 amino acids. Per germline, CDR1 SNHLY and CDR2 FYNNEI. The CDR3 here is CASSVVVLDEQYF. As DNA, the CDR3 is TGTGCCAGCAGTGTAGTGGTCCTGGACGAGCAGTACTTC. Full variable domain (rest looked up from reference TRBV2 and TRBJ2-7): EPEVTQTPSHQVTQMGQEVILRCVPISNHLYFYWYRQILGQKVEFLVSFYNNEISEKSEIFDDQFSVERPDGSNFTLKIRSTKLEDSAMYFCASSVVVLDEQYFGPGTRLTVT.

CDR3: CASSFTGGNQPQHF. The CDR3 nucleotides read TGTGCCAGCAGCTTTACAGGGGGGAATCAGCCCCAGCATTTT. V usage is TRBV7-9 and J usage is TRBJ1-5; 8 bases agree with TRBD1. The germline V gene encodes CDR1 SEHNR and CDR2 FQNEAQ (reference sequence). The V gene end was trimmed by 3 bases and the J gene end by 4 bases; junction bases not matched to a gene: 2. The CDR3 extends over 14 amino acids.

The chain is built from TRBV5-3 and TRBJ2-5, with TRBD1 matching 10 bases. TRBV5-3 is sorted into the ORF group, with uncertain function. CDR3 length: 19 amino acids. The V and J ends lost 4 bases and 3 bases, in that order; junction bases with no gene match: 18. CDR3 amino acids: CARSKNRDRGRVSEETQYF. CDR3 bases: TGTGCCAGAAGCAAGAACCGGGACAGGGGAAGGGTATCAGAAGAGACCCAGTACTTC.

V gene TRBV6-1 combines with J gene TRBJ2-3; D may be TRBD1 (6 bases). V lost 8 bases and J lost 2, with 11 bases in between. In germline, CDR1 is MNHNS, CDR2 SASEGT. The CDR3 spans 13 residues. CDR3 loop: CASLGQLTDTQYF. In DNA form, the CDR3 reads TGTGCCAGCCTTGGACAGCTCACAGATACGCAGTATTTT.

The chain employs TRBV5-8 and TRBJ2-3, with D tentatively TRBD2 (5 bases). Per the germline V gene, CDR1 is SGHTS and CDR2 is YDEGEE. The CDR3 loop spans 16 amino acids. V lost 4 bases to trimming and J lost 4 bases, with 19 bases between them. The CDR3 region is CASSPRFAEVADTQYF. As DNA, the CDR3 is TGTGCCAGCAGCCCCCGATTCGCGGAGGTAGCAGATACGCAGTATTTT.

This clone occurred a few times. J is TRBJ2-6 and V is TRBV9, with 12 bases aligning to TRBD2. This CDR3 spans 19 amino acids. The germline CDR1 and CDR2 sequences are SGDLS and YYNGEE. The J segment lost 4 bases and the V segment lost 2 bases, leaving 10 bases of the junction unmatched. CDR3 protein: CASSVGRLAGVSGANVLTF. Here the CDR3 DNA reads TGTGCCAGCAGCGTGGGACGACTAGCGGGAGTCTCCGGGGCCAACGTCCTGACTTTC.

V is TRBV15 and J is TRBJ2-7, with D perhaps given as TRBD1 or TRBD2 (6 bases each). V dropped 1 base and J dropped 1 base, with 11 bases sitting between them. The CDR3 extends over 15 amino acids. Germline V gene sequence: CDR1 LNHNV, CDR2 YYDKDF (reference sequence). CDR3 residues: CATSRGRDKSYEQYF. CDR3 DNA: TGTGCCACCAGCAGAGGGAGGGACAAATCCTACGAGCAGTACTTC.